Listed below are T cell receptor beta chains from one sample, sequenced in a study of identical twins. TCRdb re-called the 5' RACE reads through MiXCR, storing one row per CDR3 protein. This sample yields approximately 490,000 distinct CDR3 sequences, of which 20% to 25% are seen a single time; approximately 0.5% belongs to the top ten. This same sample was also part of a study on yellow fever vaccine responses in identical twins.

The sequencing sample was made of CD4+ T cells sorted from blood. These receptors were obtained from a woman aged 18-30 years in good health. Each CDR3 is given with its conserved first and last residue. D genes are given only for firm matches. Size tells how often a clone was seen (once, few, many) or the class of an expanded clone, and some rows leave it out.

j_call	clone_size	v_call	d_call	cdr3_length	cdr3_aa	cdr3_nt
TRBJ2-1	.	TRBV4-1	TRBD2	16	CASSQVLAGVGYEQFF	TGCGCCAGCAGCCAAGTACTAGCGGGAGTTGGGTATGAGCAGTTCTTC
TRBJ2-3	.	TRBV5-1	TRBD2	15	CASSKLAGATDTQYF	TGCGCCAGCAGCAAACTAGCGGGAGCCACAGATACGCAGTATTTT
TRBJ1-4	few	TRBV5-5	TRBD1	15	CASSSLGTGREKLFF	TGTGCCAGCAGCTCCCTGGGGACAGGGAGAGAAAAACTGTTTTTT
TRBJ2-1	once	TRBV24-1	.	16	CATSDLGTHKAHEQFF	TGTGCCACCAGTGATTTGGGGACCCATAAGGCCCATGAGCAGTTCTTC
TRBJ2-5	.	TRBV6-1	.	15	CASSERGRSQETQYF	TGTGCCAGCAGTGAACGAGGCAGGAGCCAAGAGACCCAGTACTTC
TRBJ2-1	few	TRBV28	.	18	CASSLLLLGSPSYNEQFF	TGTGCCAGCAGTTTATTATTGTTGGGCAGCCCCTCCTACAATGAGCAGTTCTTC
TRBJ1-6	few	TRBV3-1	.	13	CASSHLVAETLHF	TGTGCCAGCAGCCATCTCGTCGCGGAAACCCTCCACTTT
TRBJ1-5	few	TRBV7-8	TRBD1	15	CASSYGQGAVQPQHF	TGTGCCAGCAGCTACGGACAGGGGGCAGTTCAGCCCCAGCATTTT
TRBJ2-5	.	TRBV20-1	.	14	CSARDPGSGETQYF	TGCAGTGCTAGAGATCCAGGAAGTGGGGAGACCCAGTACTTC
TRBJ1-2	.	TRBV7-9	.	12	CASSLVGAGYTF	TGTGCCAGCAGCTTAGTCGGAGCGGGCTACACCTTC
TRBJ2-7	few	TRBV14	.	16	CASSQVLGSLYGEQYF	TGTGCCAGCAGCCAAGTATTGGGGTCCCTCTACGGCGAGCAGTACTTC
TRBJ2-2	.	TRBV4-1	.	17	CASSRGVPTVTTGELFF	TGCGCCAGCAGCCGGGGCGTCCCGACAGTAACCACCGGGGAGCTGTTTTTT
TRBJ2-3	.	TRBV5-6	.	16	CASSLEPGAPTDTQYF	TGTGCCAGCAGCTTGGAGCCCGGGGCCCCCACAGATACGCAGTATTTT
TRBJ1-2	few	TRBV14	.	15	CASSRSGLANYGYTF	TGTGCCAGCAGCCGCTCAGGGCTAGCGAACTATGGCTACACCTTC
TRBJ2-3	few	TRBV6-5	.	13	CASSYGSIDTQYF	TGTGCCAGCAGTTACGGGAGTATAGATACGCAGTATTTT
TRBJ2-1	.	TRBV11-3	TRBD2	13	CASSWTRLGEQFF	TGTGCCAGCAGCTGGACTAGACTGGGTGAGCAGTTCTTC
TRBJ2-1	few	TRBV5-1	.	14	CASSQKTSYNEQFF	TGCGCCAGCAGCCAGAAGACCTCCTACAATGAGCAGTTCTTC
TRBJ2-7	.	TRBV6-5	.	14	CASSYSGPQGEQYF	TGTGCCAGCAGTTACTCGGGCCCACAGGGCGAGCAGTACTTC
TRBJ2-7	few	TRBV15	.	11	CATSRGYEQYF	TGTGCCACCAGCAGAGGTTACGAGCAGTACTTC
TRBJ1-5	.	TRBV3-1	.	14	CASSQGQKRGPQHF	TGTGCCAGCAGCCAAGGGCAGAAGCGGGGCCCCCAGCATTTT